This TCR beta chain was found in a study of T-cell memory formation after mild COVID-19. This clonotype was counted a single time. TCRdb reanalysed the 5' RACE reads using MiXCR and keeps one entry per CDR3 protein. Here the sample spans more than 450,000 distinct CDR3 sequences, approximately 18% being singletons. V gave up 5 bases and J gave up 9 bases, with 17 bases separating them. This CDR3 is 14 amino acids long. Germline assignment: CDR1 DFQATT and CDR2 SNEGSKA (reference sequence). Source material: PBMCs or a T cell subset sorted from them (not recorded which). The sequence was obtained from an adult woman who had mild COVID-19 (a few samples of this study predate the infection). Cell type and time point are not known. The chain links TRBV20-1 to TRBJ1-6; a weak D match, TRBD1 (5 bases). In nucleotides, the CDR3 is TGCAGTGCTGGGCGCCAGGGTGTTAGTTCACCCCTCCACTTT. Its protein product is CSAGRQGVSSPLHF.